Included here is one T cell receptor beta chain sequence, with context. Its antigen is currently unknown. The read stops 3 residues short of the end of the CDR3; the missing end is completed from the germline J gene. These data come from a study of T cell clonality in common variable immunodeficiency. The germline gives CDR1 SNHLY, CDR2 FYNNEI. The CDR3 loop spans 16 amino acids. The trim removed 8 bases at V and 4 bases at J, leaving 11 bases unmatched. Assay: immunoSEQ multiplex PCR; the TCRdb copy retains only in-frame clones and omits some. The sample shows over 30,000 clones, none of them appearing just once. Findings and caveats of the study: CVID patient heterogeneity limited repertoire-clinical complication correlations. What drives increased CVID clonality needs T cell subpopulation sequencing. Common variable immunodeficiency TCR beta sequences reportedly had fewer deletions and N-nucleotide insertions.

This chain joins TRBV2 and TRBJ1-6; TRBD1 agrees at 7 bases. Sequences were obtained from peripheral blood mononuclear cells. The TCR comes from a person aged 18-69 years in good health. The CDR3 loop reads CASRSADRVYNSPLHF. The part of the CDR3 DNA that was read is TGTGCCAGCCGGTCCGCAGACAGGGTTTATAATTCACCC.